A single sample gave rise to the 28 T cell receptor beta chains below, sequenced in a study of cytomegalovirus exposure and HLA in healthy donors. A multiplex PCR was run with 60 Vbeta primers and 13 Jbeta primers. Repertoires were generated with immunoSEQ multiplex PCR, while TCRdb's copy carries only in-frame clones and drops some. The top ten hold around 0.3% of the sample, which has some 190,000 clones, around nine tenths seen once. The sample taken for sequencing was PBMCs. These receptors came from a woman aged 25 to 45 in good health and CMV-seronegative.

The chain recombines TRBV28 with TRBJ1-2; 7 nucleotides match TRBD1. With 5 bases clipped from V and 7 bases from J, the junction kept 7 bases outside the gene matches. Germline lookup yields CDR1 MDHEN and CDR2 SYDVKM. CDR3 length: 13 amino acids. CDR3 region: CASSLRRGLGYTF. CDR3 in DNA: TGTGCCAGCAGTCTCCGGAGGGGGCTTGGCTACACCTTC.

The gene calls are TRBV19 and TRBJ2-1; 11 bases are shared with TRBD2. This CDR3 comprises 14 residues. J lost 6 bases, V lost 4 bases, and 2 bases had no gene match. Germline V gene lookup returns CDR1 LNHDA and CDR2 SQIVND (reference sequence). This chain's CDR3 is CASSTSGRINEQFF. The CDR3 DNA reads TGTGCCAGTAGTACTAGCGGGAGGATCAATGAGCAGTTCTTC.

This clone was seen only a few times. The CDR3, as DNA: TGTGCCAGCAGTGAAGTCCCCACGAGCACTGAAGCTTTCTTT. Amino acid sequence: CASSEVPTSTEAFF. The V call is TRBV6-1, the J call TRBJ1-1; D is ambiguous. Looked up from germline, CDR1 is MNHNS and CDR2 is SASEGT. V lost 1 base to trimming and J lost 4 bases, with 10 bases between them. CDR3 size: 14 residues.

The chain has TRBV7-6 and TRBJ1-4; D gene unclear. CDR1 and CDR2 from the germline V gene are SGHVS and FNYEAQ. Trimming cost V 5 bases and J 7 bases, with 14 bases left between them. The CDR3 is 14 amino acids. The CDR3: CASSEPTRFEKLFF. CDR3 coding DNA: TGTGCCAGCAGCGAACCGACTCGGTTTGAAAAACTGTTTTTT.

Comments on this clone: The junction departs from germline at one end; a sequencing error may be responsible. The chain recombines TRBV5-1 with TRBJ2-5; 13 positions match TRBD2. The CDR3 has 18 residues. The germline V gene has CDR1 SGHRS and CDR2 YFSETQ. CDR3 residues: CTSSIRTSGSKGVETQYF. The DNA of the CDR3 is TGCACCAGCAGCATCAGGACTAGCGGGAGTAAGGGGGTGGAGACCCAGTACTTC.

The chain carries TRBV20-1 and TRBJ2-7; no definite D call. CDR3 length: 11 residues. V dropped 2 bases and J dropped 3 bases, with 5 bases sitting between them. CDR1 and CDR2 from the germline V gene are DFQATT and SNEGSKA (reference sequence). Here the CDR3 reads CSARNGYEQYF. The CDR3 DNA reads as TGCAGTGCTAGAAACGGCTACGAGCAGTACTTC.

This chain uses TRBV11-1 with TRBJ2-3; 7 positions match TRBD1. The trim removed 1 base at V and 2 bases at J, leaving 6 bases unmatched. The length of the CDR3 is 16 residues. The germline CDR1 and CDR2 sequences are SGHAT and FQDESV (reference sequence). This CDR3 is CASSLVAGTDTDTQYF. The CDR3 DNA reads as TGTGCCAGCAGCTTAGTAGCTGGGACAGACACAGATACGCAGTATTTT.

The chain uses TRBV5-1 and TRBJ2-2, with TRBD1 matching over 8 bases. Germline V gene lookup returns CDR1 SGHRS and CDR2 YFSETQ. CDR3 length equals 16 residues. J was trimmed by 1 base and V by 3 bases; bases with no gene match: 5. CDR3 DNA sequence: TGCGCCAGCAGCTCCGGACAGGGCCGGAACACCGGGGAGCTGTTTTTT. As protein: CASSSGQGRNTGELFF.

The V gene is TRBV13, the J gene TRBJ2-7; 10 bases line up with TRBD2. V shed 0 bases and J 3 bases; nucleotides not matched to a gene: 8. Germline CDR1 is PRHDT and CDR2 is FYEKMQ (reference sequence). The CDR3 spans 17 residues. The CDR3 protein is CASSLGPGLAANYEQYF. The DNA of the CDR3 is TGTGCCAGCAGCTTAGGCCCAGGACTAGCGGCTAACTACGAGCAGTACTTC.

V usage is TRBV4-1 and J usage is TRBJ2-1; 9 bases fit TRBD2. The junction had 5 bases not matched to a gene; V was cut back by 0 bases and J by 5 bases. The germline gives CDR1 MGHRA, CDR2 YSYEKL. The CDR3 sequence is 16 residues long. The CDR3 nucleotides are TGCGCCAGCAGCCAAGATGGGACTAGCAGGCACAATGAGCAGTTCTTC. This sequence encodes CASSQDGTSRHNEQFF.

V is TRBV5-6 and J is TRBJ2-3; 9 bases are a match to TRBD2. J lost 6 bases, V lost 3 bases, and 11 bases had no gene match. This CDR3 has 16 residues. CDR1 and CDR2 (germline): SGHDT, YYEEEE. CDR3: CASSSRAGGRWDTQYF. CDR3 sequence (DNA): TGTGCCAGCAGCTCTCGAGCGGGGGGCAGGTGGGATACGCAGTATTTT. Variable domain in full (rest from reference TRBV5-6 and TRBJ2-3): DAGVTQSPTHLIKTRGQQVTLRCSPKSGHDTVSWYQQALGQGPQFIFQYYEEEERQRGNFPDRFSGHQFPNYSSELNVNALLLGDSALYLCASSSRAGGRWDTQYFGPGTRLTVL.

This chain joins TRBV4-1 and TRBJ2-6; the D is unclear. CDR1 and CDR2 (germline): MGHRA, YSYEKL. The CDR3 length is 13 residues. Trimming pared 1 base from V and 7 bases from J, leaving 5 bases between. The CDR3 sequence is CASSQGPANVLTF. CDR3 bases: TGCGCCAGCAGCCAAGGGCCCGCCAACGTCCTGACTTTC.

The V call is TRBV7-2, the J call TRBJ1-4, with 8 positions matching TRBD1. The junction had 7 bases not matched to a gene; V was cut back by 6 bases and J by 7 bases. CDR3 size: 14 residues. Germline CDR1 SGHTA, CDR2 FQGNSA. CDR3 nucleotide sequence: TGTGCCAGCAGACTGACAGGGGCAAGTGAAAAACTGTTTTTT. Its protein is CASRLTGASEKLFF.

This clone was detected a few times. CDR3 in amino acids: CASSRGGQETQYF. The CDR3 DNA sequence: TGCGCCAGCAGCCGCGGGGGGCAAGAGACCCAGTACTTC. The chain employs TRBV4-1 and TRBJ2-5; 8 nucleotides match TRBD2. This CDR3 is built from 13 residues. CDR1 and CDR2 from the germline V gene are MGHRA and YSYEKL. The ends lost 4 bases at V and 2 bases at J; junction bases unmatched: 0.

The genes are TRBV25-1 and TRBJ2-7, with 10 positions matching TRBD2. Germline assignment: CDR1 MGHDK and CDR2 SYGVNS. V shed 4 bases, J shed 0 bases, and the junction held 3 bases outside the gene matches. The CDR3 consists of 15 residues. In DNA, the CDR3 is TGTGCCAGCAGTGGGGGACTAGCGTCCTCCTACGAGCAGTACTTC. Its protein is CASSGGLASSYEQYF.

The J gene is TRBJ2-2, the V gene TRBV14; a possible D gene is TRBD1 (5 bases). The V and J ends lost 4 bases and 6 bases respectively, with 12 bases between them. The CDR3 contains 14 residues. CDR1 and CDR2 from the germline V gene are SGHDN and FVKESK. The DNA for the CDR3 is TGTGCCAGCAGCCCTGAGACAGTCTCCGGGGAGCTGTTTTTT. Residues: CASSPETVSGELFF.

The chain uses TRBV5-4 and TRBJ2-3, with a weak D call TRBD1 (5 bases). This CDR3 contains 16 residues. CDR1 SGHNT and CDR2 YYREEE come from the germline V gene (reference sequence). V shed 0 bases and J shed 2 bases, with 13 bases lying between them. The CDR3 coding sequence is TGTGCCAGCAGCTTGGTATCACAGGCTCCCACAGATACGCAGTATTTT. Residues: CASSLVSQAPTDTQYF.

This clone was picked up one time. One end of the junction fails to match germline, which may point to a read error. The chain joins TRBV7-7 to TRBJ2-7; 7 nucleotides align to TRBD1. From germline, CDR1 is SSHAT and CDR2 FNYEAQ (reference sequence). The CDR3 length is 13 residues. The CDR3 coding sequence is TGTGCTAGCAGCCCGGACAGGCATGGCGAGCAGTACTTC. Its translation: CASSPDRHGEQYF.

This sequence joins TRBV4-1 and TRBJ2-1; D unresolved. V was cut by 4 bases and J by 10 bases, with 17 bases left in between. The CDR3 contains 14 residues. Germline V CDR1 and CDR2: MGHRA, YSYEKL. DNA of the CDR3: TGCGCCAGCAGCCTCCCAAGGCGCGAGAGGGAGCAGTTCTTC. This codes for CASSLPRREREQFF.

The chain recombines TRBV27 with TRBJ1-5, with D possibly matching TRBD1 (5 bases). The V gene's germline CDR1 is MNHEY and CDR2 SMNVEV (reference sequence). V was shortened by 4 bases and J by 7 bases, with 11 bases between the two germline ends. CDR3 length: 13 residues. CDR3 coding DNA: TGTGCCAGCAGTTCCCAGGGTTTCCAGCCCCAGCATTTT. This sequence encodes CASSSQGFQPQHF.

V is TRBV4-1 and J is TRBJ1-6, with D possibly matching TRBD1 (6 bases). CDR3 length equals 18 residues. Trimming cost V 0 bases and J 6 bases, with 18 bases left between them. Germline assignment: CDR1 MGHRA and CDR2 YSYEKL. In DNA form, the CDR3 reads TGCGCCAGCAGCCAAGATGATCGGCGGGGGGCTCGTAATTCACCCCTCCACTTT. Its protein is CASSQDDRRGARNSPLHF.

The chain carries TRBV6-6 and TRBJ2-1, with D possibly TRBD2 on 6 matching bases. Trimming pared 5 bases from V and 0 bases from J, leaving 14 bases between. The CDR3 has 16 amino acids. Per the germline V gene, CDR1 is MNHNY and CDR2 is SVGAGI (reference sequence). The CDR3 protein is CASSRTDGSSYNEQFF. In DNA, the CDR3 is TGTGCCAGCAGTAGAACTGACGGGAGCTCCTACAATGAGCAGTTCTTC.

V gene TRBV4-2 combines with J gene TRBJ2-2; TRBD1 matches at 9 bases. The V gene end was trimmed by 2 bases and the J gene end by 2 bases; junction bases not matched to a gene: 3. The germline gives CDR1 LGHNA, CDR2 YNFKEQ. The CDR3 runs 16 residues. The CDR3 DNA sequence: TGTGCCAGCAGCCAATCGGACAGGGGAAACACCGGGGAGCTGTTTTTT. Translation gives CASSQSDRGNTGELFF.

The rearrangement links TRBV9 to TRBJ2-7, with 11 bases matching TRBD2. The V gene's germline CDR1 is SGDLS and CDR2 YYNGEE. The CDR3 length is 16 residues. With 2 bases clipped from V and 2 bases from J, the junction kept 6 bases outside the gene matches. CDR3 protein: CASSVGTSGRPYEQYF. The CDR3 coding sequence is TGTGCCAGCAGCGTGGGTACTAGCGGGAGACCCTACGAGCAGTACTTC.

The chain employs TRBV6-5 and TRBJ1-1; D is unclear. V was cut by 1 base and J by 4 bases, with 13 bases left in between. Germline values: CDR1 MNHEY, CDR2 SVGAGI. The CDR3 is 15 amino acids. This CDR3 is CASSYFDGVGTEAFF. The CDR3 DNA is TGTGCCAGCAGTTACTTCGACGGAGTTGGCACTGAAGCTTTCTTT.

The chain uses TRBV2 and TRBJ2-1, with D possibly TRBD2 on 6 matching bases. Trimming removed 7 bases at V and 8 bases at J, with 24 bases between. The length of the CDR3 is 16 residues. CDR1 SNHLY and CDR2 FYNNEI come from the germline V gene. The CDR3 bases are TGTGCCAGCATTGGAGTGCGGGACCCACCTCATGATGAGCAGTTCTTC. As protein: CASIGVRDPPHDEQFF.

This clone was seen a single time. Germline is not matched at one junction end, which may reflect a read error. The chain combines TRBV28 with TRBJ1-1, with D unclear. The CDR3 sequence is 15 residues long. In germline, CDR1 is MDHEN, CDR2 SYDVKM. The CDR3 protein is CASRPSDGKNTEALF. The CDR3 region has the DNA TGTGCCAGCAGACCGAGCGACGGAAAGAACACTGAAGCTCTCTTT.

This chain joins TRBV6-1 and TRBJ2-2, with D perhaps TRBD2 (6 bases). This CDR3 is 14 amino acids long. The germline V gene has CDR1 MNHNS and CDR2 SASEGT. Trimming removed 5 bases from V and 5 bases from J, with 12 bases in between. The CDR3 bases are TGTGCCAGCAGTCCGGCGGGACTGACCGGGGAGCTGTTTTTT. Translation: CASSPAGLTGELFF.